This T cell receptor beta chain came from a study of naive and memory T cell subsets. An equimolar mix of two oligonucleotides served as the beta constant-region primer for TRBC1 and TRBC2. MiXCR was run by TCRdb on the UMI-ligation and nested PCR reads, yielding one entry per CDR3 protein. The table lists about 85,000 distinct CDR3 sequences, approximately 14% of them singletons. This clonotype was picked up a small number of times. The germline V and J ends were trimmed by 0 bases and 4 bases, with 5 bases remaining between them. This CDR3 is built from 13 residues. Germline CDR1 and CDR2: LNHNV and YYDKDF (reference sequence).

Sequenced sample: central memory CD4+ T cells from blood. This rearrangement joins TRBV15 to TRBJ2-3, with D unclear. The source of this sequence is a human donor in good health. The CDR3, as DNA: TGTGCCACCAGCAGAGATAGTGCAGATACGCAGTATTTT. This gives the protein CATSRDSADTQYF.